This entry lists 13 T cell receptor beta chains sequenced from one sample in a study of blood T cell repertoires in COVID-19. The repertoire was sequenced with immunoSEQ multiplex PCR; TCRdb's copy has only in-frame clones and lacks some. The sample has around 250,000 clones, over 75% seen once. Sequencing was done on a sample of peripheral blood. These receptors were obtained from a woman aged 70-85 years with COVID-19, enrolled during active disease.

This clone was recorded a few times. The rearrangement joins TRBV29-1 to TRBJ2-1, with 12 bases fitting TRBD1. Trimming removed 0 bases from V and 7 bases from J; junction bases left unmatched: 16. Germline V gives CDR1 SQVTM, CDR2 ANQGSEA. The CDR3 is made up of 19 amino acids. CDR3 DNA sequence: TGCAGCGTTGAAGATCTTAACGTGTGGGGGACAGGGGGCAAAAATGAGCAGTTCTTC. Translated, it gives CSVEDLNVWGTGGKNEQFF.

The gene calls are TRBV7-2 and TRBJ2-7, with a possible D match to TRBD2 (6 bases). V lost 7 bases, J lost 3 bases, and 16 bases lay in between. The V gene's germline CDR1 is SGHTA and CDR2 FQGNSA. The CDR3 has 14 residues. CDR3 sequence: CASTLGGDVYEQYF. CDR3 DNA sequence: TGTGCCAGCACCCTCGGGGGTGATGTCTACGAGCAGTACTTC.

The genes are TRBV27 and TRBJ2-1; 16 bases map to TRBD2. The CDR3 contains 19 residues. Trimming cost V 5 bases and J 4 bases; bases outside gene matches: 11. The germline V gene has CDR1 MNHEY and CDR2 SMNVEV (reference sequence). The CDR3 DNA reads TGTGCCAGCAGTCCCCTCCCCGGGACTAGCGGGAGGGATTACAATGAGCAGTTCTTC. Its translation is CASSPLPGTSGRDYNEQFF.

The chain recombines TRBV5-5 with TRBJ1-1, with a tentative D call TRBD1 (5 bases). This CDR3 region has 15 residues. From germline, CDR1 is SGHKS and CDR2 YYEKEE (reference sequence). The germline V and J ends were trimmed by 4 bases and 7 bases, with 20 bases remaining between them. DNA of the CDR3: TGTGCCAGCAGCGTGGTTCAGGGAAGAGGCTATGAAGCTTTCTTT. Its protein is CASSVVQGRGYEAFF.

The chain couples TRBV12-5 to TRBJ2-2, with a weak D call TRBD2 (5 bases). The CDR3 contains 16 residues. Germline V gene lookup returns CDR1 LGHNT and CDR2 FRNRAP. V lost 7 bases and J lost 2, with 17 bases in between. Written as DNA, the CDR3 is TGTGCTAGTGACAGTGCGGAGGCGTCAAACACCGGGGAGCTGTTTTTT. This sequence encodes CASDSAEASNTGELFF. Full variable domain (missing parts from reference TRBV12-5 and TRBJ2-2): DARVTQTPRHKVTEMGQEVTMRCQPILGHNTVFWYRQTMMQGLELLAYFRNRAPLDDSGMPKDRFSAEMPDATLATLKIQPSEPRDSAVYFCASDSAEASNTGELFFGEGSRLTVL.

The rearrangement joins TRBV2 to TRBJ1-4; possibly TRBD1 for D (6 bases). CDR1 and CDR2 from the germline V gene are SNHLY and FYNNEI. V gave up 5 bases and J gave up 0 bases, with 10 bases separating them. This CDR3 region has 15 residues. The chain's CDR3 is CASSQGPATNEKLFF. The CDR3, as DNA: TGTGCCAGCAGTCAGGGGCCTGCAACTAATGAAAAACTGTTTTTT.

This sequence joins TRBV28 and TRBJ2-7, with D possibly being TRBD2 (5 bases). Germline loops: CDR1 MDHEN, CDR2 SYDVKM. Trimming removed 5 bases from V and 0 bases from J, with 23 bases in between. This CDR3 is built from 18 residues. CDR3 sequence (DNA): TGTGCCAGCAGTACTCCGTTAATAAAAGAGGGTAGCTCCTACGAGCAGTACTTC. Translation gives CASSTPLIKEGSSYEQYF.

V and J are TRBV28 and TRBJ2-6; D is possibly TRBD1 (5 bases). The CDR3 is made up of 15 amino acids. V was cut by 4 bases and J by 2 bases, with 9 bases left in between. CDR1 MDHEN and CDR2 SYDVKM come from the germline V gene. CDR3 DNA: TGTGCCAGCAGTTATCAGGGAACTGGGGCCAACGTCCTGACTTTC. It encodes CASSYQGTGANVLTF.

The CDR3 bases are TGTGCCAGTTCCGGGACAGGGGGCTACAATGAGCAGTTCTTC. Translating it yields CASSGTGGYNEQFF. This chain uses TRBV6-5 with TRBJ2-1; 11 bases line up with TRBD1. CDR1 and CDR2 (germline): MNHEY, SVGAGI. Unmatched junction bases numbered 4, after V lost 9 bases and J lost 3 bases. The CDR3 extends over 14 amino acids.

The rearrangement uses TRBV4-2 and TRBJ2-5; 7 bases line up with TRBD1. CDR1 is LGHNA and CDR2 is YNFKEQ in the germline V gene. Trimming cost V 0 bases and J 5 bases; bases outside gene matches: 9. The CDR3 is made up of 16 amino acids. The CDR3 sequence: CASSQDSRQGEETQYF. In nucleotides, the CDR3 is TGTGCCAGCAGCCAAGATTCTAGGCAGGGGGAGGAGACCCAGTACTTC.

This clone was counted between two and nine times. The chain carries TRBV9 and TRBJ1-3; no clear D gene. The CDR3 totals 16 residues. Germline V gives CDR1 SGDLS, CDR2 YYNGEE. Trimming shortened V by 4 bases and J by 2 bases, and 16 bases separated the two germline ends. CDR3 bases: TGTGCCAGCAGCCCCCGGGGAGTCAGCACTGGAAACACCATATATTTT. Its translation is CASSPRGVSTGNTIYF.

The rearrangement uses TRBV9 and TRBJ2-5; 8 bases agree with TRBD1. V shed 3 bases and J 4 bases; nucleotides not matched to a gene: 8. CDR3 length equals 15 residues. Germline V gene lookup returns CDR1 SGDLS and CDR2 YYNGEE. CDR3 DNA sequence: TGTGCCAGCAGCGCCCAGATGACAGGGGCAGAGACCCAGTACTTC. Encoded protein: CASSAQMTGAETQYF.

The rearrangement links TRBV6-5 to TRBJ1-2, with a tentative D call TRBD1 (6 bases). The germline V and J ends were trimmed by 5 bases and 0 bases, with 13 bases remaining between them. The CDR3 covers 15 residues. Germline V lookup: CDR1 MNHEY, CDR2 SVGAGI. The CDR3 is CASSTHRASNYGYTF. The CDR3 DNA follows: TGTGCCAGCAGTACCCACAGGGCGTCTAACTATGGCTACACCTTC.